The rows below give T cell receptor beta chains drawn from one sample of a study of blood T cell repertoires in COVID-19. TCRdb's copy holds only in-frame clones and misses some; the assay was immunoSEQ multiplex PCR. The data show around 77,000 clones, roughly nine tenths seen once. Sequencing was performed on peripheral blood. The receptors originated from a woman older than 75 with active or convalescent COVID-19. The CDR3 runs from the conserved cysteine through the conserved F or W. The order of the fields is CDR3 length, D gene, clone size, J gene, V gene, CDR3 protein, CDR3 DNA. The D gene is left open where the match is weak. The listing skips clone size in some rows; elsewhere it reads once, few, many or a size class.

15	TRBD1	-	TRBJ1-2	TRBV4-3	CASSQETGGLYGYTF	TGCGCCAGCAGCCAAGAGACAGGGGGCCTGTATGGCTACACCTTC
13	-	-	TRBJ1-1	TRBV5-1	CASSGGTGTRAFF	TGCGCCAGCAGCGGGGGGACGGGGACGAGAGCTTTCTTT
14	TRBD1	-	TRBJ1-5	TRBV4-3	CASSHRQGYQPQHF	TGCGCCAGCAGCCACCGACAGGGGTATCAGCCCCAGCATTTT
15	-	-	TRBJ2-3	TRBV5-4	CASSLDQYSTDTQYF	TGTGCCAGCAGCTTGGACCAGTATAGCACAGATACGCAGTATTTT
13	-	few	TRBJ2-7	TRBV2	CASSKQGGYEQYF	TGTGCCAGCAGTAAACAGGGTGGCTACGAGCAGTACTTC
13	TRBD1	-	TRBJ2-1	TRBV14	CASSLVTGDEQFF	TGTGCCAGCAGCCTCGTAACAGGGGATGAGCAGTTCTTC
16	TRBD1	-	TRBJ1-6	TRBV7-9	CASRRDSVTYNSPLHF	TGTGCCAGCAGACGGGACAGCGTTACCTATAATTCACCCCTCCACTTT
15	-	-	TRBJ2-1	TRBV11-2	CASSLEELAWNEQFF	TGTGCCAGCAGCTTAGAGGAACTAGCTTGGAATGAGCAGTTCTTC
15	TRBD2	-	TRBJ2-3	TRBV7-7	CASRRSGASTDTQYF	TGTGCCAGCAGACGTAGCGGGGCTAGCACAGATACGCAGTATTTT
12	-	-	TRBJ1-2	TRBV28	CASSLLVYGYTF	TGTGCCAGCAGCCTCCTCGTCTATGGCTACACCTTC
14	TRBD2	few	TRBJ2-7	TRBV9	CASSTGLAGYEQYF	TGTGCCAGCAGCACCGGACTAGCGGGGTACGAGCAGTACTTC
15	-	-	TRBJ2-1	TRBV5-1	CASSPRDSGNNEQFF	TGCGCCAGCAGCCCCCGGGACTCCGGGAACAATGAGCAGTTCTTC
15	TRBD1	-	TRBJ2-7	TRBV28	CASRGRTGNTYEQYF	TGTGCCAGCAGGGGGAGGACAGGGAATACCTACGAGCAGTACTTC
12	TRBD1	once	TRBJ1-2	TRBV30	CAEGRGRGGYTF	TGTGCCGAAGGCAGGGGGCGAGGTGGCTACACCTTC
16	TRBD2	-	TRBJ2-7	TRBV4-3	CASSQDGRGATYEQYF	TGCGCCAGCAGCCAAGATGGGCGGGGGGCAACATACGAGCAGTACTTC
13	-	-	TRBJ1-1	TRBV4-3	CASSQAGGVEAFF	TGCGCCAGCAGCCAAGCGGGGGGGGTTGAAGCTTTCTTT
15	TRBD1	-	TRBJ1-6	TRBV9	CASSDGQGHNSPLHF	TGTGCCAGCAGCGACGGACAGGGTCATAATTCACCCCTCCACTTT
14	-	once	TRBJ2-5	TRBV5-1	CASSPGHGQETQYF	TGCGCCAGCAGCCCGGGACATGGCCAAGAGACCCAGTACTTC
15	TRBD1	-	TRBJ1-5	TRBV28	CASSLSGQGARPQHF	TGTGCCAGCAGTTTAAGCGGACAGGGGGCGCGGCCCCAGCATTTT
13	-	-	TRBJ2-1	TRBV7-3	CASSPSRGFEQFF	TGTGCCAGCAGCCCCTCCCGGGGGTTCGAGCAGTTCTTC
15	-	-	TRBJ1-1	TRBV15	CATSRGDRWVTEAFF	TGTGCCACCAGCAGAGGCGACAGGTGGGTCACTGAAGCTTTCTTT
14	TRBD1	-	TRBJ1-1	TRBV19	CASSPSDRVTEAFF	TGTGCCAGTAGTCCGTCAGACAGGGTTACTGAAGCTTTCTTT
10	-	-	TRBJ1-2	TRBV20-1	CSAYNYGYTF	TGCAGTGCTTATAACTATGGCTACACCTTC
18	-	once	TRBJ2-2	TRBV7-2	CASSLRIGGGRNTGELFF	TGTGCCAGCAGCTTAAGGATCGGCGGAGGGCGCAACACCGGGGAGCTGTTTTTT
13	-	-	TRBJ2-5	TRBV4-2	CASSQGLGETQYF	TGTGCCAGCAGCCAAGGTCTCGGAGAGACCCAGTACTTC
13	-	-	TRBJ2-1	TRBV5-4	CASSPGQYNEQFF	TGTGCCAGCAGTCCAGGACAGTACAATGAGCAGTTCTTC
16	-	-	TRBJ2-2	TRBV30	CAWSPDLVLHTGELFF	TGTGCCTGGAGTCCCGACTTGGTTTTGCACACCGGGGAGCTGTTTTTT
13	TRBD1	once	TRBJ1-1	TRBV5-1	CASSLIQGTEAFF	TGCGCCAGCAGCCTCATACAGGGGACTGAAGCTTTCTTT
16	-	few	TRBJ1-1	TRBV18	CASSPGRSIRNTEAFF	TGTGCCAGCTCACCGGGGCGTTCCATACGGAACACTGAAGCTTTCTTT
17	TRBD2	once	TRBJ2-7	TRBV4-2	CASTMSSGGGVLREQYF	TGTGCCAGCACCATGAGTAGCGGGGGCGGTGTGCTACGGGAGCAGTACTTC
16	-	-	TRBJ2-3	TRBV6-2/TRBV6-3	CASSYWTVRSTDTQYF	TGTGCCAGCAGTTACTGGACAGTGAGGAGCACAGATACGCAGTATTTT
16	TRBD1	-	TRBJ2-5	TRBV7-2	CASSSRDRGLQETQYF	TGTGCCAGCAGCTCCCGGGACAGGGGCCTCCAAGAGACCCAGTACTTC
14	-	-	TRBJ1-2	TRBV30	CAWTPPEGYYGYTF	TGTGCCTGGACCCCCCCGGAGGGGTACTATGGCTACACCTTC
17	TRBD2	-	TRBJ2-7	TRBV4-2	CASSLRLAGGPSYEQYF	TGTGCCAGCAGCCTCCGACTAGCGGGGGGACCTTCCTACGAGCAGTACTTC
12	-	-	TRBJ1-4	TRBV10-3	CAISERGEKLFF	TGTGCCATCAGTGAGAGGGGGGAAAAACTGTTTTTT
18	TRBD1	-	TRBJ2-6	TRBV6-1	CASSGTGQGARGANVLTF	TGTGCCAGCAGTGGAACGGGACAGGGGGCGCGGGGGGCCAACGTCCTGACTTTC
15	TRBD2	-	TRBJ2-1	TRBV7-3	CASSSQRGGLDEQFF	TGTGCCAGCAGCTCCCAGCGGGGGGGCCTCGATGAGCAGTTCTTC
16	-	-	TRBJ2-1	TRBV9	CASSVESGLPSNEQFF	TGTGCCAGCAGCGTGGAATCGGGACTCCCGAGCAATGAGCAGTTCTTC
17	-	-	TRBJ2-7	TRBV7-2	CASSPPVGGGQLYEQYF	TGTGCCAGCAGCCCCCCCGTAGGGGGGGGTCAACTCTACGAGCAGTACTTC
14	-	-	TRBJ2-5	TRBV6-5	CASSPSGGRKTQYF	TGTGCCAGCAGCCCCTCTGGGGGCCGAAAGACCCAGTACTTC
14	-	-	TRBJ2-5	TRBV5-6	CASSDRGARETQYF	TGTGCCAGTAGTGACCGGGGGGCAAGAGAGACCCAGTACTTC
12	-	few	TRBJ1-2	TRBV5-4	CASSYPQYGYTF	TGTGCCAGCAGCTACCCACAGTATGGCTACACCTTC
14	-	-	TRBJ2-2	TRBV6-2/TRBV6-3	CASSPQGYTGELFF	TGTGCCAGCAGTCCACAGGGTTACACCGGGGAGCTGTTTTTT